These T cell receptor beta chains were read from a single sample in a study of graft-versus-host responses after intestinal transplantation. Here immunoSEQ multiplex PCR was the method, and the copy in TCRdb shows in-frame clones only, minus some. There are about 88,000 clones in the sample; approximately 90% occur only once, and around 0.37% lies in the top ten. These receptors' targets are unknown. The sample here was unstimulated CD4+ T cells sorted from spleen or lymph node cells, taken before transplant. These receptors all stem from a human donor who was the organ donor for an intestinal transplant. Both conserved end residues are part of each CDR3. A D gene is named only where the DNA matches it firmly. Clone size is shown for a subset of rows, as once, few, many or a class of expanded clone.

j_gene: TRBJ2-3; d_gene: TRBD1; abundance: -; v_gene: TRBV30; CDR3aa: CAWSWDRGYTDTQYF; CDR3nt: TGTGCCTGGAGTTGGGACAGGGGATACACAGATACGCAGTATTTT
j_gene: TRBJ2-5; d_gene: -; abundance: -; v_gene: TRBV18; CDR3aa: CASSHREIETQYF; CDR3nt: TGTGCCAGCTCACACAGGGAGATCGAGACCCAGTACTTC
j_gene: TRBJ2-3; d_gene: -; abundance: -; v_gene: TRBV6-1; CDR3aa: CASSGNREDTQYF; CDR3nt: TGTGCCAGCAGTGGGAACAGGGAAGATACGCAGTATTTT
j_gene: TRBJ1-5; d_gene: -; abundance: -; v_gene: TRBV10-3; CDR3aa: CAISDARDGQPQHF; CDR3nt: TGTGCCATCAGTGACGCCAGGGATGGTCAGCCCCAGCATTTT
j_gene: TRBJ2-1; d_gene: TRBD2; abundance: -; v_gene: TRBV5-6; CDR3aa: CASSLGFVLAGGEQFF; CDR3nt: TGTGCCAGCAGCTTGGGGTTTGTACTAGCGGGAGGTGAGCAGTTCTTC
j_gene: TRBJ1-1; d_gene: -; abundance: -; v_gene: TRBV7-8; CDR3aa: CASSLVRVDTEAFF; CDR3nt: TGTGCCAGCAGCCTAGTGAGGGTGGACACTGAAGCTTTCTTT
j_gene: TRBJ2-7; d_gene: -; abundance: once; v_gene: TRBV18; CDR3aa: CASSPSRSYEQYF; CDR3nt: TGTGCCAGCTCACCTTCGCGATCCTACGAGCAGTACTTC
j_gene: TRBJ2-2; d_gene: -; abundance: -; v_gene: TRBV6-1; CDR3aa: CASSPAGGTGELFF; CDR3nt: TGTGCCAGCAGTCCTGCAGGGGGGACCGGGGAGCTGTTTTTT
j_gene: TRBJ2-5; d_gene: TRBD2; abundance: -; v_gene: TRBV10-2; CDR3aa: CASTSGAETQYF; CDR3nt: TGCGCCTCGACTAGCGGGGCAGAGACCCAGTACTTC
j_gene: TRBJ2-3; d_gene: -; abundance: once; v_gene: TRBV19; CDR3aa: CASSTGQGRDTQYF; CDR3nt: TGTGCCAGTAGTACGGGACAAGGTAGGGATACGCAGTATTTT
j_gene: TRBJ2-5; d_gene: -; abundance: -; v_gene: TRBV7-9; CDR3aa: CASSLDRDQETQYF; CDR3nt: TGTGCCAGCAGCTTAGACAGGGACCAAGAGACCCAGTACTTC
j_gene: TRBJ2-1; d_gene: -; abundance: -; v_gene: TRBV27; CDR3aa: CASSLTHPRRAQFF; CDR3nt: TGTGCCAGCAGTTTAACACACCCCAGGCGGGCGCAGTTCTTC
j_gene: TRBJ2-1; d_gene: TRBD2; abundance: -; v_gene: TRBV7-3; CDR3aa: CASSLRTRLAGGNEQFF; CDR3nt: TGTGCCAGCAGCTTAAGGACTCGGCTAGCGGGAGGGAATGAGCAGTTCTTC
j_gene: TRBJ1-1; d_gene: -; abundance: -; v_gene: TRBV6-1; CDR3aa: CASSYRGMNTEAFF; CDR3nt: TGTGCCAGCAGTTATCGGGGTATGAACACTGAAGCTTTCTTT
j_gene: TRBJ1-2; d_gene: TRBD1; abundance: -; v_gene: TRBV10-3; CDR3aa: CAISPGTGDGYTF; CDR3nt: TGTGCCATCAGCCCCGGGACAGGGGATGGCTACACCTTC
j_gene: TRBJ1-3; d_gene: -; abundance: few; v_gene: TRBV4-1; CDR3aa: CASSQEGTRAAGNTIYF; CDR3nt: TGCGCCAGCAGCCAAGAGGGGACAAGGGCTGCGGGAAACACCATATATTTT
j_gene: TRBJ1-3; d_gene: TRBD1; abundance: once; v_gene: TRBV6-6; CDR3aa: CASSPRDRGRNTIYF; CDR3nt: TGTGCCAGCAGTCCCCGGGACAGGGGGCGAAACACCATATATTTT
j_gene: TRBJ2-7; d_gene: TRBD2; abundance: -; v_gene: TRBV7-9; CDR3aa: CASSKRTSGNEQYF; CDR3nt: TGTGCCAGCAGCAAAAGGACTAGCGGGAACGAGCAGTACTTC
j_gene: TRBJ2-7; d_gene: -; abundance: -; v_gene: TRBV7-3; CDR3aa: CASSRGDTHEQYF; CDR3nt: TGTGCCAGCAGCCGAGGAGATACCCACGAGCAGTACTTC
j_gene: TRBJ2-3; d_gene: -; abundance: -; v_gene: TRBV7-6; CDR3aa: CASSLGRDTQYF; CDR3nt: TGTGCCAGCAGCTTAGGGCGGGATACGCAGTATTTT
j_gene: TRBJ2-7; d_gene: -; abundance: few; v_gene: TRBV20-1; CDR3aa: CSARGTYEQYF; CDR3nt: TGCAGTGCTAGAGGGACTTACGAGCAGTACTTC
j_gene: TRBJ2-6; d_gene: TRBD1; abundance: -; v_gene: TRBV30; CDR3aa: CAWNRQGNSGANVLTF; CDR3nt: TGTGCCTGGAATAGACAGGGGAACTCTGGGGCCAACGTCCTGACTTTC
j_gene: TRBJ1-2; d_gene: TRBD1; abundance: -; v_gene: TRBV14; CDR3aa: CASSRWTGNYGYTF; CDR3nt: TGTGCCAGCAGCAGATGGACAGGCAACTATGGCTACACCTTC
j_gene: TRBJ1-1; d_gene: TRBD1; abundance: -; v_gene: TRBV6-1; CDR3aa: CASSAWTGGNTEAFF; CDR3nt: TGTGCCAGCAGTGCATGGACAGGGGGGAACACTGAAGCTTTCTTT
j_gene: TRBJ2-7; d_gene: TRBD1; abundance: few; v_gene: TRBV7-8; CDR3aa: CASSLVTGFLEQYF; CDR3nt: TGTGCCAGCAGCTTAGTGACAGGGTTCCTCGAGCAGTACTTC
j_gene: TRBJ1-2; d_gene: TRBD1; abundance: -; v_gene: TRBV2; CDR3aa: CASRDRGRTTNYGYTF; CDR3nt: TGTGCCAGCAGGGACAGGGGCCGAACCACTAACTATGGCTACACCTTC
j_gene: TRBJ2-1; d_gene: -; abundance: -; v_gene: TRBV5-1; CDR3aa: CASSPTRLSYNEQFF; CDR3nt: TGCGCCAGCAGCCCTACTAGGCTCTCCTACAATGAGCAGTTCTTC
j_gene: TRBJ2-5; d_gene: -; abundance: few; v_gene: TRBV5-1; CDR3aa: CASSLMGAQETQYF; CDR3nt: TGCGCCAGCAGCTTGATGGGGGCCCAAGAGACCCAGTACTTC
j_gene: TRBJ2-5; d_gene: -; abundance: -; v_gene: TRBV5-6; CDR3aa: CASSLVLTGQETQYF; CDR3nt: TGTGCCAGCAGCTTGGTCTTAACAGGACAAGAGACCCAGTACTTC